The next 2 T cell receptor beta chains were all read from a single sample in a study of CD8 T cells in ankylosing spondylitis. For these receptors, no antigen is known. Notes on the study in general: A TCR beta motif of roughly eight highly homologous variants seemed to mark ankylosing spondylitis blood.

From the 5' RACE reads, TCRdb called clonotypes with MiXCR, one entry per CDR3 protein. This sample yields around 440,000 distinct CDR3 sequences, of which 17% are seen a single time; approximately 0.93% belongs to the top ten. Source material: blood, either unsorted or a sorted T cell fraction (not recorded which). All receptors come from a male donor with ankylosing spondylitis.

In its sample, this clonotype was seen many times. The chain joins TRBV4-2 to TRBJ2-5; D gene unclear. The CDR3 runs 13 residues. CDR1 and CDR2 (germline): LGHNA, YNFKEQ. V was trimmed by 0 bases and J by 5 bases, leaving 7 bases between them. The CDR3 loop reads CASSQDERETQYF. The CDR3 nucleotides are TGTGCCAGCAGCCAAGACGAAAGGGAGACCCAGTACTTC.

The V gene is TRBV6-1, the J gene TRBJ2-2, with D perhaps matching TRBD1 or TRBD2 (5 bases each). Per germline, CDR1 MNHNS and CDR2 SASEGT. Trimming pared 7 bases from V and 0 bases from J, leaving 12 bases between. The length of the CDR3 is 15 residues. The CDR3 here is CASKNSGPNTGELFF. The CDR3 DNA reads TGTGCCAGCAAGAACTCGGGACCGAACACCGGGGAGCTGTTTTTT.